Listed here is a single TCR beta chain. Antigen specificity is unknown. The repertoire was sequenced with immunoSEQ multiplex PCR; TCRdb's copy has only in-frame clones and lacks some. The repertoire consists of some 120,000 clones, with about 91% occurring once and the leading ten covering 8% to 10%. CDR1 is SEHNR and CDR2 is FQNEAQ in the germline V gene (reference sequence). J gave up 4 bases and V 0 bases, and 4 bases lay outside the gene matches. The CDR3 has 15 residues. This sample is part of a study of T cell responses to AZD1222 COVID-19 vaccine. Findings and caveats of the study: Clonal diversity may have been underestimated, and the donors were mostly white British, with more females than males.

The receptor comes from an adult in good health. This chain links TRBV7-9 with TRBJ1-1; 8 bases fit TRBD1. The input for sequencing was peripheral blood, taken on day 0 of AZD1222 vaccination. The chain's CDR3 is CASSLAHRGITEAFF. The CDR3 bases are TGTGCCAGCAGCTTAGCGCACAGGGGGATCACTGAAGCTTTCTTT.